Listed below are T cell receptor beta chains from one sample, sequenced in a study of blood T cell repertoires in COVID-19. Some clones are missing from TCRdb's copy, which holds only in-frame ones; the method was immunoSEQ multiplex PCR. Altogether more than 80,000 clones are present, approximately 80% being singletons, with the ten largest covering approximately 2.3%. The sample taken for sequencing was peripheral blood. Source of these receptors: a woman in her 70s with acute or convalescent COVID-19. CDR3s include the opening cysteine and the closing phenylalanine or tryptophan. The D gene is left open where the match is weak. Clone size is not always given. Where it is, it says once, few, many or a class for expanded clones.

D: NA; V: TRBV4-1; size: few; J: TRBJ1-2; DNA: TGCGCCAGCAGCCAAGTGGACTACTACTATGGCTACACCTTC; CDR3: CASSQVDYYYGYTF
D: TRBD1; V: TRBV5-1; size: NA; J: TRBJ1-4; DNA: TGCGCCAGCAGCCTCACCGGGACAGGGACTGAAAAACTGTTTTTT; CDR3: CASSLTGTGTEKLFF
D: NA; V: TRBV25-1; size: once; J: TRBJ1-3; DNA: TGTGCCAGCAGTGCAAAGGAGGACGGGGGAAACACCATATATTTT; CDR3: CASSAKEDGGNTIYF
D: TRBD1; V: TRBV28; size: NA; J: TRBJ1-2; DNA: TGTGCCAGCAGTTCCGGACAGGCTCGAAGGGGCTACACCTTC; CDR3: CASSSGQARRGYTF
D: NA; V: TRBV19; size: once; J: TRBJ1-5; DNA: TGTGCCAGTAGGCTACAGGGAAACCAGCCCCAGCATTTT; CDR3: CASRLQGNQPQHF
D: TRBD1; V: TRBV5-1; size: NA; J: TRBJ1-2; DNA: TGCGCCAGCAGCTTGGGGGGACAGGGGGCGACCCACGCTAACTATGGCTACACCTTC; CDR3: CASSLGGQGATHANYGYTF
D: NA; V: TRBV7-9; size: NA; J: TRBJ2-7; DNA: TGTGCCAGCAGCTCACGCCGGACGGGATCCTACGAGCAGTACTTC; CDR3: CASSSRRTGSYEQYF
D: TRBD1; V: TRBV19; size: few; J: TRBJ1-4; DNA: TGTGCCAGTAGTACTAAACCGGGGACAGGGAGGGGAAAACTGTTTTTT; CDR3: CASSTKPGTGRGKLFF
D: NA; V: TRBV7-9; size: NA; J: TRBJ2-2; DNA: TGTGCCAGCAGCTTATTGGGGGGAACACTAAACACCGGGGAGCTGTTTTTT; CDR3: CASSLLGGTLNTGELFF
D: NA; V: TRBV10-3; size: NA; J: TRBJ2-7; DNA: TGTGCCATCACCGGGGACAACTCCTACGAGCAGTACTTC; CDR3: CAITGDNSYEQYF
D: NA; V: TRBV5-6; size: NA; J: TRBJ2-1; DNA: TGTGCCAGCAGTCGGACCGGGGGTAGGGGATTGTACTACAATGAGCAGTTCTTC; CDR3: CASSRTGGRGLYYNEQFF
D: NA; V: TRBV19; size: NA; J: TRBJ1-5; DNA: TGTGCCAGTATCCCCCGGGGGAGGGAGAATCAGCCCCAGCATTTT; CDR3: CASIPRGRENQPQHF
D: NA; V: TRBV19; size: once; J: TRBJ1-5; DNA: TGTGCCAGTAGTAGACAGGGCAATCAGCCCCAGCATTTT; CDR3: CASSRQGNQPQHF
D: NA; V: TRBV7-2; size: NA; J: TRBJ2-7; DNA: TGTGCCAGCAGCACCGCAGGGATCTGGGACGAGCAGTACTTC; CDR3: CASSTAGIWDEQYF
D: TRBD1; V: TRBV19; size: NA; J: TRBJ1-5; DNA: TGTGCCAGTGAGGACAGGGTGGATCAGCCCCAGCATTTT; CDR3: CASEDRVDQPQHF
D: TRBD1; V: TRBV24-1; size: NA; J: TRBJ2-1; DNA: TGTGCCACCAGTTGGACAGGGTTGGATGAGCAGTTCTTC; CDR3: CATSWTGLDEQFF
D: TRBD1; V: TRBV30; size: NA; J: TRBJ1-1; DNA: TGTGCCTGGAGTCGGGACAGAGGCACTGAAGCTTTCTTT; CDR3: CAWSRDRGTEAFF
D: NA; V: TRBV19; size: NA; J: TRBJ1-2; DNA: TGTGCCAGTAGTATGGGGGCGAATAGCTACACCTTC; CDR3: CASSMGANSYTF
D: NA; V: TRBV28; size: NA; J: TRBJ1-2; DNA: TGTGCCAGCAGTTTAGGCACAGGGAGATATGGCTACACCTTC; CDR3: CASSLGTGRYGYTF
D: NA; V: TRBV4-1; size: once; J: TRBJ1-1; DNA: TGCGCCAGCAGCCAACTAACAGGGAAGGTAACTGAAGCTTTCTTT; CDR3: CASSQLTGKVTEAFF
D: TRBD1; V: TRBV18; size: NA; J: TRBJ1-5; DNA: TGTGCCAGCTCATTCACAGGGGGCAAAGAACAGCCCCAGCATTTT; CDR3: CASSFTGGKEQPQHF
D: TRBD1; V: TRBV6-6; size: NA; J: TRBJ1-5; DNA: TGTGCCAGCAGTTACCCCACAGGGGCGAGCAATCAGCCCCAGCATTTT; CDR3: CASSYPTGASNQPQHF
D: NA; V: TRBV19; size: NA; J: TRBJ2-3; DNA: TGTGCCAGTAGTAAACAACAGGCAAGCGGCACAGATACGCAGTATTTT; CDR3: CASSKQQASGTDTQYF
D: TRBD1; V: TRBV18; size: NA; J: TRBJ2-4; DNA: TGTGCCAGCTCACCAGGGACAGGGGGCGAAAACATTCAGTACTTC; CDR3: CASSPGTGGENIQYF
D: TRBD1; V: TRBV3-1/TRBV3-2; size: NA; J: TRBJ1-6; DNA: TGTGCCAGCAGCCAAGTCAGGGGGCTTAATTCACCCCTCCACTTT; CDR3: CASSQVRGLNSPLHF
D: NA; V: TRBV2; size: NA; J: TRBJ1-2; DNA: TGTGCCAGCAGCGAGCAGCGACGGGGTGGCTACACCTTC; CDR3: CASSEQRRGGYTF
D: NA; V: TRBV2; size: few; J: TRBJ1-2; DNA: TGTGCCAGCAGTGTGATAAATCAACAGGGTGGAGGCTACACCTTC; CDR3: CASSVINQQGGGYTF
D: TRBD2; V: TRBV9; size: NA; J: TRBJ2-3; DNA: TGTGCCAGCAGCGTGGGTAGCGGGGGGCGCACAGATACGCAGTATTTT; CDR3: CASSVGSGGRTDTQYF
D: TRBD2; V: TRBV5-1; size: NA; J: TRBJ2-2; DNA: TGCGCCAGCAGTTCACTAGCGGGGGTGGCGAACACCGGGGAGCTGTTTTTT; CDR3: CASSSLAGVANTGELFF
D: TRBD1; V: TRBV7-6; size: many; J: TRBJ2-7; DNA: TGTGCCAGCAGCTTAGGGGGGAAAGGGACAGGGAACGAGCAGTACTTC; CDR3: CASSLGGKGTGNEQYF
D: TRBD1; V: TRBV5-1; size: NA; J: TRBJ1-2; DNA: TGCGCCAGCAGCTTGGGGCGGGACAGCTATGGCTACACCTTC; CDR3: CASSLGRDSYGYTF
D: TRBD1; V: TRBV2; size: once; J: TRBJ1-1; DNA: TGTGCCAGCATCCTGGGACAGGGAAATTTTGCTTTCTTT; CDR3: CASILGQGNFAFF
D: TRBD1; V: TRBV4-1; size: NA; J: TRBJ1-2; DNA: TGCGCCAGCAGCCAAGAATCGGTGAGGAGGGGACAGTTATTTTATGGCTACACCTTC; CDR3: CASSQESVRRGQLFYGYTF